Presented here are 14 T cell receptor beta chains from one specimen sequenced in a study of T-cell memory formation after mild COVID-19. TCRdb processed the 5' RACE reads anew with MiXCR; each CDR3 protein has one entry. The data show a few hundred thousand distinct CDR3 sequences, with 20% seen just once and 20% to 25% held by the top ten. Sequences were obtained from PBMCs or a T cell subset sorted from them (not recorded which). These receptors all come from a man younger than 35 who had mild COVID-19 (a few samples of this study predate the infection). Cell type and time point are not known.

The chain employs TRBV9 and TRBJ2-5; 8 bases fit TRBD2. Germline values: CDR1 SGDLS, CDR2 YYNGEE. The CDR3 has 15 residues. The trim removed 2 bases at V and 2 bases at J, leaving 5 bases unmatched. The CDR3, as DNA: TGTGCCAGCAGCGTCGGGGCTAGCGGGCAAGAGACCCAGTACTTC. Translated, it gives CASSVGASGQETQYF.

This rearrangement joins TRBV12-3 or TRBV12-4 to TRBJ2-2; D remains ambiguous. The CDR3 length is 10 residues. Trimming removed 6 bases from V and 7 bases from J, with 3 bases in between. CDR3 amino acids: CASRGGELFF. In DNA, the CDR3 is TGTGCCAGCAGAGGCGGGGAGCTGTTTTTT.

The genes are TRBV5-8 and TRBJ1-5; TRBD1 aligns across 9 bases. CDR1 is SGHTS, CDR2 YDEGEE, per germline. The ends lost 2 bases at V and 1 base at J; junction bases unmatched: 7. CDR3 length: 17 amino acids. The CDR3 loop is CASSLGQGFGSNQPQHF. DNA for the CDR3: TGTGCCAGCAGCTTAGGACAGGGGTTTGGGAGCAATCAGCCCCAGCATTTT.

The CDR3 region has the DNA TGTGCCAGCAGCTTAGAAGGGACAGGGACTAATCAGCCCCAGCATTTT. Translating it yields CASSLEGTGTNQPQHF. The chain carries TRBV7-2 and TRBJ1-5; 9 positions match TRBD1. The CDR3 has 16 residues. With 1 base clipped from V and 4 bases from J, the junction kept 5 bases outside the gene matches. Germline CDR1 and CDR2: SGHTA and FQGNSA.

This chain connects TRBV25-1 to TRBJ1-1; D is unresolved. The CDR3 is made up of 12 amino acids. Germline V gene lookup returns CDR1 MGHDK and CDR2 SYGVNS. Trimming stripped 4 bases from V and 11 bases from J, with 14 bases between. CDR3 sequence: CASSVGKTAAFF. CDR3 in DNA: TGTGCCAGCAGTGTTGGTAAGACGGCGGCTTTCTTT.

This clonotype appeared a few times. V usage is TRBV2 and J usage is TRBJ2-1; no reliable D call. The CDR3 has 12 amino acids. Germline loops: CDR1 SNHLY, CDR2 FYNNEI. The V gene lost 2 bases and the J gene lost 10 bases, with 9 bases spanning the gap. CDR3 coding DNA: TGTGCCAGCAGTGAATCGGCCGGGGAGCAGTTCTTC. Translating gives CASSESAGEQFF.

This chain connects TRBV6-2 or TRBV6-3 to TRBJ2-1, with TRBD1 as a possible D gene (5 bases). The CDR3 is 15 amino acids. Germline values: CDR1 MNHEY, CDR2 SVGEGT. V lost 5 bases and J lost 2, with 13 bases in between. The CDR3 sequence is CASSNEGAAYNEQFF. Written as DNA, the CDR3 is TGTGCCAGCAGTAACGAAGGGGCCGCCTACAATGAGCAGTTCTTC.

CDR3 in DNA: TGTGCCAGCAGCCTGATGACGGGGGGGAGAAATGAGCAGTTCTTC. Translating it yields CASSLMTGGRNEQFF. This sequence joins TRBV3-1 and TRBJ2-1; TRBD2 agrees at 8 bases. Looked up from germline, CDR1 is LGHDT and CDR2 is YNNKEL (reference sequence). The CDR3 runs 15 residues. V trimming: 4 bases; J trimming: 7 bases; junction bases outside the gene matches: 9.

The V and J genes are TRBV2 and TRBJ2-5; no clear D gene. V was trimmed by 4 bases and J by 5 bases, leaving 14 bases between them. Germline V CDR1 and CDR2: SNHLY, FYNNEI. The CDR3 contains 14 residues. DNA for the CDR3: TGTGCCAGCAGTGTGTTTAGCCGACCTGAGACCCAGTACTTC. This encodes CASSVFSRPETQYF. Variable domain in full (rest from reference TRBV2 and TRBJ2-5): EPEVTQTPSHQVTQMGQEVILRCVPISNHLYFYWYRQILGQKVEFLVSFYNNEISEKSEIFDDQFSVERPDGSNFTLKIRSTKLEDSAMYFCASSVFSRPETQYFGPGTRLLVL.

This clonotype was recorded a few times. The chain has TRBV7-3 and TRBJ2-3, with D possibly TRBD2 on 6 matching bases. CDR1 and CDR2 from the germline V gene are SGHTA and FQGTGA. V lost 5 bases and J lost 0, with 30 bases in between. CDR3 length: 21 residues. The CDR3 protein is CASSPRWGSGDNLNSTDTQYF. CDR3 DNA sequence: TGTGCCAGCAGCCCCCGCTGGGGTAGCGGAGACAACCTAAATAGCACAGATACGCAGTATTTT. The variable domain in full, completed from reference TRBV7-3 and TRBJ2-3, reads GAGVSQTPSNKVTEKGKYVELRCDPISGHTALYWYRQSLGQGPEFLIYFQGTGAADDSGLPNDRFFAVRPEGSVSTLKIQRTERGDSAVYLCASSPRWGSGDNLNSTDTQYFGPGTRLTVL.

This clonotype was detected many times. This sequence joins TRBV7-2 and TRBJ2-7, with 9 nucleotides matching TRBD2. This CDR3 is 15 amino acids long. V trimming: 2 bases; J trimming: 2 bases; junction bases outside the gene matches: 4. Germline CDR1 reads SGHTA; CDR2 reads FQGNSA. The CDR3 coding sequence is TGTGCCAGCAGCTTACAGCGGGGGGCTCCCTACGAGCAGTACGTC. Amino acids: CASSLQRGAPYEQYV.

A single count supports this clonotype. The rearrangement uses TRBV21-1 and TRBJ2-7; the listed D gene, TRBD2, was not tested against the DNA. TRBV21-1 is a documented pseudogene. The CDR3 is 16 amino acids. CDR3 sequence (DNA): TGTGCCAGCAGCAAAGGAGTGGAAGGTAGCGATGGCGAGCAGTACTTC. Its protein product is CASSKGVEGSDGEQYF.

This clonotype came up a few times. The genes are TRBV6-6 and TRBJ2-7; no reliable D call. The CDR3 is 13 residues long. CDR1 MNHNY and CDR2 SVGAGI come from the germline V gene (reference sequence). Trimming cost V 2 bases and J 4 bases, with 9 bases left between them. The CDR3 coding sequence is TGTGCCAGCAGTTACGCCAGAAAATACGAGCAGTACTTC. As protein: CASSYARKYEQYF.

This clonotype was observed a few times. This rearrangement joins TRBV6-5 to TRBJ1-6, with a tentative D call TRBD1 (5 bases). V was shortened by 6 bases and J by 5 bases, with 14 bases between the two germline ends. The CDR3 totals 15 residues. Germline CDR1 is MNHEY and CDR2 is SVGAGI. The CDR3 is CASRVSAGNNSPLHF. DNA of the CDR3: TGTGCCAGCAGGGTCTCGGCAGGGAATAATTCACCCCTCCACTTT.